This TCR gamma chain was sequenced for a study of gamma delta lymphoproliferative disorders and STAT genes. TCRdb re-called the multiplex PCR reads through CATT. The table shows some 2,200 gamma-chain clones, with about 11% occurring only once. Genomic DNA from isolated PBMCs served as the sequencing template. The CDR3 is made up of 21 amino acids, end residues included. CDR1 is EGSTGY, CDR2 YDSYTSSV, per germline. Remarks on this clone: It is unclear where the CDR3 begins or ends on the DNA, so no DNA is shown, and the CDR3 is as TCRdb lists it.

The clonotype comes from a human donor in good health. No call exists for the J gene, whereas the V gene is TRGV4. Sequenced material: blood. CDR3 protein: CATWDGPRIIIRNSLAVEQHF.